This TCR beta chain was sequenced during a study of patients and donors after allogeneic stem cell transplantation. One entry per CDR3 protein results from TCRdb running MiXCR on the RT-PCR reads. The sample includes about a million distinct CDR3 sequences, approximately 19% seen only once; the top ten take 5% to 7.5%. The V gene lost 0 bases and the J gene lost 7 bases, with 9 bases spanning the gap. CDR3 length equals 13 residues. Germline assignment: CDR1 WSHSY and CDR2 SAAADI. The chain is built from TRBV10-2 and TRBJ1-1; D is undetermined. The receptor was derived from a human donor who was either an allogeneic HSCT recipient or a stem cell or donor lymphocyte infusion donor (not recorded which). It is not recorded whose cells these are; they may come from a transplant donor. Sample: blood, either unsorted or a sorted T cell fraction (not recorded which). The CDR3 reads CASSESPRLEAFF. CDR3 coding DNA: TGCGCCAGCAGTGAGTCGCCGAGACTTGAAGCTTTCTTT.